The rows below give T cell receptor beta chains drawn from one sample of a study of shared clonotypes between healthy human individuals. Produced via immunoSEQ multiplex PCR; TCRdb's table is partial and in-frame only. The sample holds 2 million or so clones; just under 95% are singletons and the top ten take around 1.1%. The sequenced sample consisted of naive CD8+ T cells sorted from blood. The receptors shown here come from a man aged 18 to 30 in good health. Both conserved end residues are part of each CDR3. D genes are given only for firm matches. Not every row has a clone size; where given, it reads once, few, many or a size class.

d_call | j_call | clone_size | v_call | cdr3_nt | cdr3_aa
- | TRBJ2-3 | - | TRBV21-1 | TGTGCCAGCAGCAAAGGAGTGGTAGATACGCAGTATTTT | CASSKGVVDTQYF
- | TRBJ2-3 | - | TRBV13 | TGTGCCAGCAGCTCCGACCCGGATACGCAGTATTTT | CASSSDPDTQYF
- | TRBJ2-7 | - | TRBV7-2 | TGTGCCAGCAGCTTAGAGGTTCCCTACGAGCAGTACTTC | CASSLEVPYEQYF
- | TRBJ1-2 | - | TRBV29-1 | TGCAGCGTTGAAGGGGGGGGCAGGGGCCACTATGGCTACACCTTC | CSVEGGGRGHYGYTF
- | TRBJ1-2 | - | TRBV7-9 | TGTGCCAGCAGCTTAGATCAACCCAGCCCGCACTATGGCTACACCTTC | CASSLDQPSPHYGYTF
TRBD1 | TRBJ2-5 | - | TRBV5-6 | TGTGCCAGCAGACGAGAACAGGGGTGGCAAGAGACCCAGTACTTC | CASRREQGWQETQYF
- | TRBJ2-7 | - | TRBV7-8 | TGTGCCAGCAGCTTTTCGACTGGACACAACTCCTACGAGCAGTACTTC | CASSFSTGHNSYEQYF
TRBD2 | TRBJ2-1 | - | TRBV9 | TGTGCTAGCGGGCTAAGATACAATGAGCAGTTCTTC | CASGLRYNEQFF
TRBD1 | TRBJ2-1 | once | TRBV27 | TGTGCCAGCAGTCCCGACAGGGTCAATGAGCAGTTCTTC | CASSPDRVNEQFF
- | TRBJ2-2 | - | TRBV13 | TGTGCCAGCAGCTCTCTAGAGCGTTTGAACACCGGGGAGCTGTTTTTT | CASSSLERLNTGELFF